This TCR beta chain came from a study of shared clonotypes between healthy human individuals. Notes on the study in general: The low donor count limited represented genetic and exposure-history diversity.

This clone was counted once. Its antigen is not identified. Assay execution proceeded at the deep level. Measured with immunoSEQ multiplex PCR; TCRdb has only the in-frame clones, and not every one. This table has around 330,000 clones, approximately 79% appearing once. This TCR derives from a man younger than 45 in good health. Sequenced: memory CD4+ T cells sorted from blood. Regarding subset: CD45RA-negative fraction.

The CDR3 nucleotides read TGTGCCACCTCAGGTAGTTCACCTCATGAGCAGTTCTTC. Protein product: CATSGSSPHEQFF. J is TRBJ2-1 and V is TRBV15; unclear D gene. From germline, CDR1 is LNHNV and CDR2 YYDKDF (reference sequence). V lost 8 bases and J 8 bases, leaving 16 bases between the germline ends. This CDR3 is built from 13 residues.